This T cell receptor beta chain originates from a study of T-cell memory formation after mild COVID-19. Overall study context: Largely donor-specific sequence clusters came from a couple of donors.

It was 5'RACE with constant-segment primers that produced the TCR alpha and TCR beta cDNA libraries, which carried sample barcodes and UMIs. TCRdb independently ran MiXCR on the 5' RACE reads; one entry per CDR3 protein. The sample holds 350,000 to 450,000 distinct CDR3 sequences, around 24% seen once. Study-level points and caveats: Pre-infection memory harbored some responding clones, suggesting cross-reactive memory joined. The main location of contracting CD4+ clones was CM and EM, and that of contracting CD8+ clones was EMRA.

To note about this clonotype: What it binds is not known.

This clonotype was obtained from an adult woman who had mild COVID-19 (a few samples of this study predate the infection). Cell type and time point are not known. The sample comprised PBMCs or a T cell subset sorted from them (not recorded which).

The CDR3: CASSYSTARNTEAFF. The CDR3 nucleotides read TGTGCCAGCAGTTACTCGACCGCACGGAACACTGAAGCTTTCTTT. The V gene is TRBV6-6, the J gene TRBJ1-1; D gene ambiguous. This CDR3 has 15 amino acids. The germline gives CDR1 MNHNY, CDR2 SVGAGI (reference sequence). Trimming left V 0 bases short and J 1 base short, with 9 bases between.